Included here is one TCR beta chain sequence, with context. The target antigen is unknown. The record originates from a study of OX40 agonist ivuxolimab in advanced cancers. Study-wide background: Partial responses were observed in three patients, of whom one had hepatocellular carcinoma and two had cutaneous melanoma.

Assay: immunoSEQ multiplex PCR; the TCRdb copy retains only in-frame clones and omits some. The sample holds some 70,000 clones; around 90% are singletons and the top ten take about 0.31%. The CDR3 is made up of 14 amino acids. Looked up from germline, CDR1 is SNHLY and CDR2 is FYNNEI. V lost 8 bases and J 0 bases, leaving 14 bases between the germline ends. The study, taken as a whole, reports: Both blood CD4+ and CD8+ T cells showed clonal growth by week 6 at 0.1 to 3.0 mg/kg. On average, CD8+ T cells had more expanded clones than CD4+.

The V and J genes are TRBV2 and TRBJ2-7; no clear D. The sequence was obtained from an adult with an advanced solid tumor such as melanoma, head and neck, liver or kidney cancer. The source material was CD4+ or CD8+ T cells sorted from blood, sampled in a trial of the OX40 agonist ivuxolimab. The CDR3 DNA is TGTGCCAGCTGGGGTTTGGCCAACTCCTACGAGCAGTACTTC. Translating it yields CASWGLANSYEQYF.